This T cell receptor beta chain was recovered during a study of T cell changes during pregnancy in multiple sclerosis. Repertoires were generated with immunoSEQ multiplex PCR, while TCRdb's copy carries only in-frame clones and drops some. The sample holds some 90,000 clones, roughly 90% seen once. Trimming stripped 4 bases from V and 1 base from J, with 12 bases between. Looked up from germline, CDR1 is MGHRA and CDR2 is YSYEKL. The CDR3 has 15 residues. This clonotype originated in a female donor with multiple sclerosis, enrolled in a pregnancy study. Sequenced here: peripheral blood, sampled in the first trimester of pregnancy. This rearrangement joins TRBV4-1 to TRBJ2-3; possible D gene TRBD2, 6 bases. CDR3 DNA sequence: TGCGCCAGCAGCCTCGGGACTCTTGGCACAGATACGCAGTATTTT. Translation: CASSLGTLGTDTQYF.